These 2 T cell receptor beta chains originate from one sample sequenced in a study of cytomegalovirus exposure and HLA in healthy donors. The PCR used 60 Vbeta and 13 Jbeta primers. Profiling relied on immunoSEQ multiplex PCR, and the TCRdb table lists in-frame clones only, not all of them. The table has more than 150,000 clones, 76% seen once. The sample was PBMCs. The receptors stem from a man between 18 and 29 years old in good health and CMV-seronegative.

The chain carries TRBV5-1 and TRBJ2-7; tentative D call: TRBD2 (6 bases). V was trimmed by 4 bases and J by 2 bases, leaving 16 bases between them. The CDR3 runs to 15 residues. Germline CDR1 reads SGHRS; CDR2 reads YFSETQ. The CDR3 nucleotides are TGCGCCAGCAGCCGGACCGGGACTGAGACCTACGAGCAGTACTTC. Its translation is CASSRTGTETYEQYF.

Here the CDR3 DNA reads TGTGCCAGCAGCTTAGTCTCCGGTGAAAAACTGTTTTTT. This sequence encodes CASSLVSGEKLFF. The chain uses TRBV7-9 and TRBJ1-4; D is uncertain. The V gene lost 1 base and the J gene lost 7 bases, with 7 bases spanning the gap. The germline CDR1 and CDR2 sequences are SEHNR and FQNEAQ (reference sequence). The length of the CDR3 is 13 residues.